This T cell receptor beta chain derives from a study of cytomegalovirus exposure and HLA in healthy donors. Broader study findings: It was reported that the classifier diagnosed cytomegalovirus status with high specificity and sensitivity in both the original and validation cohorts.

Trimming removed 5 bases from V and 1 base from J; junction bases left unmatched: 0. This CDR3 has 14 amino acids. CDR1 is MNHEY and CDR2 is SVGAGI in the germline V gene. To note about this clone: Its specificity is not known.

PCR amplification relied on 60 Vbeta primers (plus 13 Jbeta primers). Clones were read by immunoSEQ multiplex PCR, and TCRdb kept only the in-frame ones, dropping some. This table holds some 160,000 clones, 77% found once. The sequenced sample consisted of PBMCs. This TCR came from a woman aged 30 to 39 in good health and CMV-seronegative. The chain couples TRBV6-5 to TRBJ2-3, with 10 bases identical to TRBD2. The CDR3 coding sequence is TGTGCCAGCAGTGGACTAGCGGGCACAGATACGCAGTATTTT. Its translation: CASSGLAGTDTQYF.